The 23 T cell receptor beta chains listed next were all sequenced from one sample in a study of T cells in Graves' hyperthyroidism and ophthalmopathy. TCR beta CDR3 regions were amplified from RNA transcripts. A set of HTBI primers served as the primers for a first-round RT-PCR of the TCR CDR3. From the multiplex PCR reads, TCRdb called clonotypes with MiXCR, one entry per CDR3 protein. In the table there are about 640,000 distinct CDR3 sequences, more than 20% of which are singletons. Sample: blood. Receptor source: a man under 40 with Graves' ophthalmopathy.

This clonotype was observed many times. The rearrangement uses TRBV3-1 and TRBJ1-1; D remains ambiguous. Germline CDR1 and CDR2: LGHDT and YNNKEL (reference sequence). The CDR3 runs 13 residues. Trimming removed 2 bases from V and 1 base from J, with 5 bases in between. The CDR3 DNA reads TGTGCCAGCAGCCAAACGGAGAACACTGAAGCTTTCTTT. This gives the protein CASSQTENTEAFF.

This clonotype has at least ten counts. This chain links TRBV11-2 with TRBJ2-3, with a tentative D call TRBD2 (6 bases). The CDR3 sequence is 15 residues long. Germline loops: CDR1 SGHAT, CDR2 FQNNGV. V was pared by 5 bases and J by 5 bases, with 17 bases between. For the CDR3, the DNA is TGTGCCAGCAGCCCCTCGGGGAGGCCACGAGATACGCAGTATTTT. Translated: CASSPSGRPRDTQYF. Filled out from reference TRBV11-2 and TRBJ2-3, the complete variable domain reads EAGVAQSPRYKIIEKRQSVAFWCNPISGHATLYWYQQILGQGPKLLIQFQNNGVVDDSQLPKDRFSAERLKGVDSTLKIQPAKLEDSAVYLCASSPSGRPRDTQYFGPGTRLTVL.

The CDR3 bases are TGTGCCAGCAGTTTGCGGACAGGGGAGCAGTACTTC. Encoded protein: CASSLRTGEQYF. V usage is TRBV12-3 or TRBV12-4 and J usage is TRBJ2-7; TRBD1 matches at 8 bases. With V trimmed by 3 bases and J by 7 bases, 2 bases remained unmatched. The CDR3 extends over 12 amino acids.

The genes are TRBV6-1 and TRBJ1-1; a possible D gene is TRBD1 (6 bases). Deletions cut 3 bases from V and 2 bases from J, with 13 bases between. This CDR3 contains 15 residues. Germline CDR1 reads MNHNS; CDR2 reads SASEGT. CDR3: CASSDDRRKNTEAFF. Written as DNA, the CDR3 is TGTGCCAGCAGTGATGACAGGAGAAAAAACACTGAAGCTTTCTTT.

This clonotype was detected many times. The chain carries TRBV12-3 or TRBV12-4 and TRBJ1-1; no clear D. The ends were cut back, 4 bases at V and 5 bases at J, with 14 bases in the middle. The CDR3 totals 14 residues. The CDR3 is CASSYMSGGTEAFF. For the CDR3, the DNA is TGTGCCAGCAGTTATATGTCGGGAGGTACTGAAGCTTTCTTT.

This clonotype appeared many times. This chain connects TRBV2 to TRBJ1-5; TRBD1 matches 8 bases. Germline-derived CDR1 and CDR2 are SNHLY and FYNNEI. J lost 2 bases, V lost 7 bases, and 4 bases had no gene match. The CDR3 is 14 amino acids. The CDR3 is CASKKGQGNQPQHF. The CDR3 nucleotides are TGTGCCAGCAAAAAGGGACAGGGCAATCAGCCCCAGCATTTT.

V gene TRBV6-1 combines with J gene TRBJ2-7; a possible D gene is TRBD1 (5 bases). V was trimmed by 6 bases and J by 1 base, leaving 13 bases between them. The CDR3 has 14 residues. Per the germline V gene, CDR1 is MNHNS and CDR2 is SASEGT. CDR3 nucleotide sequence: TGTGCCAGCAGCGCCACAGGTGTTTCCTACGAGCAGTACTTC. It codes for CASSATGVSYEQYF.

The chain couples TRBV28 to TRBJ1-2, with D hard to call. The germline gives CDR1 MDHEN, CDR2 SYDVKM. This CDR3 has 14 residues. V lost 3 bases, J lost 1 base, and 9 bases lay in between. The CDR3 loop reads CASSFRGINYGYTF. The DNA of the CDR3 is TGTGCCAGCAGTTTCCGAGGGATTAACTATGGCTACACCTTC.

This chain joins TRBV9 and TRBJ1-3, with TRBD1 as a possible D gene (5 bases). This CDR3 contains 17 residues. V was trimmed by 2 bases and J by 1 base, leaving 16 bases between them. Looked up from germline, CDR1 is SGDLS and CDR2 is YYNGEE. CDR3 loop: CASSVRGRTGSGNTIYF. CDR3 coding DNA: TGTGCCAGCAGCGTTAGGGGTAGGACGGGGTCTGGAAACACCATATATTTT.

V gene TRBV3-1 combines with J gene TRBJ2-5; possibly TRBD2 for D (5 bases). The V gene lost 8 bases and the J gene lost 5 bases, with 12 bases spanning the gap. This CDR3 is built from 12 residues. Germline V gene data show CDR1 as LGHDT and CDR2 as YNNKEL (reference sequence). CDR3 region: CASQGLLETQYF. The CDR3 region has the DNA TGTGCCAGCCAAGGACTCCTGGAGACCCAGTACTTC.

The V and J genes are TRBV9 and TRBJ1-3; D is unclear. Trimming cost V 3 bases and J 2 bases, with 18 bases left between them. The CDR3 is 17 amino acids. Germline V gives CDR1 SGDLS, CDR2 YYNGEE. For the CDR3, the DNA is TGTGCCAGCAGCGCCGCCGGGCGACTGAGTACTGGAAACACCATATATTTT. Translation gives CASSAAGRLSTGNTIYF. The full variable domain, its missing parts supplied by reference TRBV9 and TRBJ1-3, is DSGVTQTPKHLITATGQRVTLRCSPRSGDLSVYWYQQSLDQGLQFLIQYYNGEERAKGNILERFSAQQFPDLHSELNLSSLELGDSALYFCASSAAGRLSTGNTIYFGEGSWLTVV.

This clonotype occurred a few times. Written as DNA, the CDR3 is TGTGCCAGCAGTTCAGGGGGGGGCTATGGCTACACCTTC. Translating gives CASSSGGGYGYTF. The gene calls are TRBV12-3 or TRBV12-4 and TRBJ1-2; the match to TRBD1 covers 7 bases. This CDR3 spans 13 amino acids. The V gene end was trimmed by 4 bases and the J gene end by 4 bases; junction bases not matched to a gene: 3.

The J gene is TRBJ2-2, the V gene TRBV5-1; TRBD2 matches at 7 bases. V shed 4 bases and J 4 bases; nucleotides not matched to a gene: 7. CDR1 is SGHRS, CDR2 YFSETQ, per germline. CDR3 length: 15 amino acids. The DNA of the CDR3 is TGCGCCAGCAGCCCGACGACTAGCATCACCGGGGAGCTGTTTTTT. It translates to CASSPTTSITGELFF.

The chain has TRBV27 and TRBJ2-3, with unresolved D. The CDR3 contains 15 residues. The V gene's germline CDR1 is MNHEY and CDR2 SMNVEV (reference sequence). Trimming left V 5 bases short and J 2 bases short, with 14 bases between. The CDR3 is CASSPGFRATDTQYF. CDR3 sequence (DNA): TGTGCCAGCAGTCCTGGTTTTAGGGCCACAGATACGCAGTATTTT.

This clonotype was counted many times. The gene calls are TRBV30 and TRBJ1-4; D not resolved. Germline lookup yields CDR1 GTSNPN and CDR2 SVGIG (reference sequence). This CDR3 spans 13 amino acids. V was shortened by 1 base and J by 1 base, with 4 bases between the two germline ends. CDR3 DNA: TGTGCCTGGAGTGCTGAAACTAATGAAAAACTGTTTTTT. The encoded protein is CAWSAETNEKLFF.

There are many counts of this clonotype. The CDR3 spells CAWSGQTTEAFF. CDR3 nucleotide sequence: TGTGCCTGGAGTGGACAAACAACTGAAGCTTTCTTT. The chain is built from TRBV30 and TRBJ1-1; unclear D gene. Trimming pared 1 base from V and 5 bases from J, leaving 8 bases between. The CDR3 covers 12 residues. The germline gives CDR1 GTSNPN, CDR2 SVGIG (reference sequence).

V usage is TRBV4-1 and J usage is TRBJ2-1; no reliable D call. Germline V gives CDR1 MGHRA, CDR2 YSYEKL. The ends were cut back, 4 bases at V and 0 bases at J, with 7 bases in the middle. The CDR3 loop spans 14 amino acids. CDR3 loop: CASSPVNSYNEQFF. The CDR3 region has the DNA TGCGCCAGCAGCCCGGTAAACTCCTACAATGAGCAGTTCTTC.

This clonotype was seen at least ten times. The chain combines TRBV28 with TRBJ1-6; a weak D match, TRBD1 (5 bases). This CDR3 has 13 amino acids. Germline assignment: CDR1 MDHEN and CDR2 SYDVKM. Deletions cut 7 bases from V and 9 bases from J, with 13 bases between. The CDR3 DNA reads TGTGCCAGCAAGACGGAAGGGGTTTCACCCCTCCACTTT. This encodes CASKTEGVSPLHF. Supplemented by reference TRBV28 and TRBJ1-6, the full variable domain reads DVKVTQSSRYLVKRTGEKVFLECVQDMDHENMFWYRQDPGLGLRLIYFSYDVKMKEKGDIPEGYSVSREKKERFSLILESASTNQTSMYLCASKTEGVSPLHFGNGTRLTVT.

Of note for this clonotype: At one boundary the junction diverges from the germline segment, which might be a read error. The chain couples TRBV4-1 to TRBJ1-3; perhaps TRBD1 as D (6 bases). CDR1 MGHRA and CDR2 YSYEKL come from the germline V gene. CDR3 length: 15 amino acids. The CDR3 DNA is TGCGCCAGCAGCCAAGACGACAGGTCTGGAGACACCATATATTTT. This sequence encodes CASSQDDRSGDTIYF.

The chain uses TRBV2 and TRBJ2-1, with D possibly being TRBD1 (5 bases). This CDR3 region has 12 residues. CDR1 is SNHLY, CDR2 FYNNEI, per germline. Trimming stripped 7 bases from V and 10 bases from J, with 14 bases between. DNA of the CDR3: TGTGCCAGCATTAGGGATCAGGGAGAGCAGTTCTTC. Translating gives CASIRDQGEQFF.

This clonotype was seen ten or more times. The chain employs TRBV28 and TRBJ1-1; no firm D call. Trimming shortened V by 6 bases and J by 9 bases, and 8 bases separated the two germline ends. This CDR3 region has 10 residues. From germline, CDR1 is MDHEN and CDR2 SYDVKM. This chain's CDR3 is CASSRLQAFF. CDR3 coding DNA: TGTGCCAGCAGCCGTTTACAAGCTTTCTTT.

This clonotype was observed a few times. The V gene is TRBV7-2, the J gene TRBJ2-1, with no clear D. This CDR3 region has 15 residues. Germline CDR1 is SGHTA and CDR2 is FQGNSA. Deletions cut 4 bases from V and 6 bases from J, with 16 bases between. CDR3 DNA sequence: TGTGCCAGCAGCTCCCGAGGTGGACGGAGCAATGAGCAGTTCTTC. Its protein is CASSSRGGRSNEQFF. The full variable domain, rest sourced from reference TRBV7-2 and TRBJ2-1, is GAGVSQSPSNKVTEKGKDVELRCDPISGHTALYWYRQSLGQGLEFLIYFQGNSAPDKSGLPSDRFSAERTGGSVSTLTIQRTQQEDSAVYLCASSSRGGRSNEQFFGPGTRLTVL.

The V and J genes are TRBV2 and TRBJ2-7; D is perhaps TRBD1 (6 bases). Trimming removed 4 bases from V and 0 bases from J, with 13 bases in between. CDR1 and CDR2 from the germline V gene are SNHLY and FYNNEI. The CDR3 is 15 amino acids. The DNA for the CDR3 is TGTGCCAGCAGTGGTACAGGGTCCTCCTCCTACGAGCAGTACTTC. Protein product: CASSGTGSSSYEQYF.